This entry lists 9 T cell receptor beta chains sequenced from one sample in a study of blood T cell repertoires in COVID-19. The data were produced by immunoSEQ multiplex PCR, yet TCRdb's version contains in-frame clones alone and is incomplete. The sample has 180,000 or so clones; around 83% are singletons. Sequenced sample: peripheral blood. All receptors come from a man aged 18-30 years with acute or convalescent COVID-19.

V is TRBV7-3 and J is TRBJ2-1, with D possibly matching TRBD2 (6 bases). Trimming cost V 1 base and J 3 bases, with 10 bases left between them. The length of the CDR3 is 15 residues. CDR1 is SGHTA and CDR2 is FQGTGA in the germline V gene. CDR3 sequence (DNA): TGTGCCAGCAGCTTAATCCGGGGGAACTACAATGAGCAGTTCTTC. It specifies CASSLIRGNYNEQFF.

The rearrangement links TRBV6-5 to TRBJ2-5, with 10 bases fitting TRBD1. The germline V gene encodes CDR1 MNHEY and CDR2 SVGAGI. The V and J ends lost 4 bases and 4 bases, in that order; junction bases with no gene match: 6. The CDR3 is made up of 15 amino acids. CDR3 in DNA: TGTGCCAGCAGTTCCGGGACAGGGGTTGGAGAGACCCAGTACTTC. Amino acid sequence: CASSSGTGVGETQYF.

The genes are TRBV5-1 and TRBJ1-1; weak D call: TRBD1 (6 bases). V lost 3 bases and J 2 bases, leaving 14 bases between the germline ends. The V gene's germline CDR1 is SGHRS and CDR2 YFSETQ. The length of the CDR3 is 15 residues. Here the CDR3 reads CASSSPGQPNTEAFF. CDR3 coding DNA: TGCGCCAGCAGCTCGCCCGGACAGCCAAACACTGAAGCTTTCTTT.

CDR3: CASSTRYVQPQHF. Written as DNA, the CDR3 is TGTGCCAGCAGCACGCGATACGTTCAGCCCCAGCATTTT. The V and J genes are TRBV12-3 or TRBV12-4 and TRBJ1-5; D is undetermined. This CDR3 has 13 amino acids. The ends were cut back, 6 bases at V and 6 bases at J, with 12 bases in the middle.

The J gene is TRBJ2-1, the V gene TRBV6-1, with 10 bases fitting TRBD2. This CDR3 comprises 16 residues. The germline CDR1 and CDR2 sequences are MNHNS and SASEGT. Unmatched junction bases numbered 3, after V lost 1 base and J lost 3 bases. CDR3 DNA sequence: TGTGCCAGCAGTGAAGAGCGGGGGGGCTACTACAATGAGCAGTTCTTC. It is translated as CASSEERGGYYNEQFF.

The chain uses TRBV7-2 and TRBJ1-2, with a possible D match to TRBD1 (5 bases). V was trimmed by 5 bases and J by 8 bases, leaving 12 bases between them. CDR1 SGHTA and CDR2 FQGNSA come from the germline V gene. This CDR3 has 12 residues. CDR3 nucleotides: TGTGCCAGCAGCCCCGACAGAAGAGGCTACACCTTC. Translated, it gives CASSPDRRGYTF.

V and J are TRBV6-1 and TRBJ1-5, with 7 bases identical to TRBD1. V lost 1 base to trimming and J lost 7 bases; unmatched junction nucleotides: 1. The CDR3 runs to 13 residues. In germline, CDR1 is MNHNS, CDR2 SASEGT. The CDR3 is CASSEDRGQPQHF. The DNA of the CDR3 is TGTGCCAGCAGTGAAGACAGGGGCCAGCCCCAGCATTTT.

The chain couples TRBV19 to TRBJ2-7; 7 bases are a match to TRBD1. CDR1 is LNHDA and CDR2 is SQIVND in the germline V gene (reference sequence). V was pared by 9 bases and J by 4 bases, with 6 bases of the junction left unmatched. There are 12 residues in the CDR3. The CDR3 is CASGAGGYEQYF. CDR3 nucleotide sequence: TGTGCCAGCGGAGCAGGGGGTTACGAGCAGTACTTC.

This chain links TRBV11-2 with TRBJ2-1, with D perhaps matching TRBD2 (5 bases). The CDR3 covers 15 residues. Trimming shortened V by 5 bases and J by 8 bases, and 19 bases separated the two germline ends. The germline CDR1 and CDR2 sequences are SGHAT and FQNNGV. In nucleotides, the CDR3 is TGTGCCAGCAGCCTAAATAGCCGTGTGCGGGATGAGCAGTTCTTC. This gives the protein CASSLNSRVRDEQFF.